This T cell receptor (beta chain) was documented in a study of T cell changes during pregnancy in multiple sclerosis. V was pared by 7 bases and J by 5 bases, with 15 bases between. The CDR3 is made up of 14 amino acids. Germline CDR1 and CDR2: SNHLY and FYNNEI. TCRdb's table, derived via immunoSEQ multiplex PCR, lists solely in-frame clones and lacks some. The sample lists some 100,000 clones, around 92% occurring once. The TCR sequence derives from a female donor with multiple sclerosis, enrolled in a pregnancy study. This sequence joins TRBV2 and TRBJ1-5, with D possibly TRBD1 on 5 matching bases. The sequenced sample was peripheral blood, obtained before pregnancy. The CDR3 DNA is TGTGCCAGCATGGAGGGGAGGGTCCATCAGCCCCAGCATTTT. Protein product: CASMEGRVHQPQHF. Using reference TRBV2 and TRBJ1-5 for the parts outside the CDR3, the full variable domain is EPEVTQTPSHQVTQMGQEVILRCVPISNHLYFYWYRQILGQKVEFLVSFYNNEISEKSEIFDDQFSVERPDGSNFTLKIRSTKLEDSAMYFCASMEGRVHQPQHFGDGTRLSIL.